The sequence of this T cell receptor (beta chain) was determined in a study of cytomegalovirus exposure and HLA in healthy donors. The primer mix had 60 Vbeta and 13 Jbeta primers. Here immunoSEQ multiplex PCR was the method, and the copy in TCRdb shows in-frame clones only, minus some. Among about 80,000 clones, around 80% were seen once, and the ten largest hold roughly 2.5%. Germline loops: CDR1 SQVTM, CDR2 ANQGSEA. This CDR3 spans 13 amino acids. The V and J ends lost 7 bases and 8 bases respectively, with 17 bases between them. This clone was observed a few times. Sequenced input: PBMCs. The gene calls are TRBV29-1 and TRBJ1-4; maybe TRBD1 (5 bases). The receptor comes from a man in his thirties or forties in good health and CMV-seronegative. Here the CDR3 DNA reads TGCAGCGCCCGACAGTACCCAGCGGAAAAACTGTTTTTT. Translating gives CSARQYPAEKLFF.